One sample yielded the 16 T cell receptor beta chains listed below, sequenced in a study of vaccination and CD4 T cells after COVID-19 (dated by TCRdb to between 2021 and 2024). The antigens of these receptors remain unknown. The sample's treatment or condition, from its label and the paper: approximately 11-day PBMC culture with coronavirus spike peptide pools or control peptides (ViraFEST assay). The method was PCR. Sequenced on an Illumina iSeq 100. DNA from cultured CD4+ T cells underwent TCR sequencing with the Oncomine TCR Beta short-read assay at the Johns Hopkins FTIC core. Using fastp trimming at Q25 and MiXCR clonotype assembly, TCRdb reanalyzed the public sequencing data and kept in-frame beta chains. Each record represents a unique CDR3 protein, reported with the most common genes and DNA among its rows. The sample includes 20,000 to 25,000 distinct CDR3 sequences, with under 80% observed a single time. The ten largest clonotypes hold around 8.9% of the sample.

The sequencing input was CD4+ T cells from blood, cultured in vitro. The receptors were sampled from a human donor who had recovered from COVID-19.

CDR3 sequence (DNA): TGTGCCAGCAGCCCAATAGAGAGGACAGCCTCTGGGGCCAACGTCCTGACTTTC. Protein: CASSPIERTASGANVLTF. The chain links TRBV7-9 to TRBJ2-6, with D possibly being TRBD1 (6 bases). CDR1 is SEHNR and CDR2 is FQNEAQ in the germline V gene (reference sequence). V gave up 5 bases and J gave up 0 bases, with 17 bases separating them. The CDR3 extends over 18 amino acids.

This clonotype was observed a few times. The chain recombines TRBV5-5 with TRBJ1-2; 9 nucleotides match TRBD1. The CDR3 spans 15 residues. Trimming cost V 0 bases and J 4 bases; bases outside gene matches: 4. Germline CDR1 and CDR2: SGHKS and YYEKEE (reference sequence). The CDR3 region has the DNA TGTGCCAGCAGCTTGGTGGGACAGGGCTTCTATGGCTACACCTTC. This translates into CASSLVGQGFYGYTF.

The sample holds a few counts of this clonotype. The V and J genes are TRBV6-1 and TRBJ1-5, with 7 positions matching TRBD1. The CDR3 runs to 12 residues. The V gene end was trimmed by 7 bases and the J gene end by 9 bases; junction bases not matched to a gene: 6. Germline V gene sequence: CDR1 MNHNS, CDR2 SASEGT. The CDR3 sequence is CASTTGSLPQHF. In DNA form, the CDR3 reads TGTGCCAGCACGACAGGGTCTCTGCCCCAGCATTTT.

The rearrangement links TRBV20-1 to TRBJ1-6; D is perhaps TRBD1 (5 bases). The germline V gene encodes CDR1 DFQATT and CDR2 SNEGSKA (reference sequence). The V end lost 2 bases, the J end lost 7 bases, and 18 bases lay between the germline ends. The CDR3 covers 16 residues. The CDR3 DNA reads TGCAGTGCTAGATCCGGACCCAGGGCGGGAAATTCACCCCTCCACTTT. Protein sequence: CSARSGPRAGNSPLHF.

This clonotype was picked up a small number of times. The CDR3 loop reads CAWTQGTSGQETQYF. The CDR3 bases are TGTGCCTGGACCCAGGGGACTAGTGGTCAAGAGACCCAGTACTTC. This chain uses TRBV30 with TRBJ2-5; 8 bases line up with TRBD2. V lost 4 bases and J lost 2; bases outside the gene matches: 9. Germline V CDR1 and CDR2: GTSNPN, SVGIG (reference sequence). CDR3 size: 15 residues. Filled out from reference TRBV30 and TRBJ2-5, the complete variable domain reads SQTIHQWPATLVQPVGSPLSLECTVEGTSNPNLYWYRQAAGRGLQLLFYSVGIGQISSEVPQNLSASRPQDRQFILSSKKLLLSDSGFYLCAWTQGTSGQETQYFGPGTRLLVL.

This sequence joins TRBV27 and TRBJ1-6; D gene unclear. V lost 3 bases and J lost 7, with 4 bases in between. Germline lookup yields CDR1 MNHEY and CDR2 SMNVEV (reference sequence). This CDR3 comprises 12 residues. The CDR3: CASSFRNSPLHF. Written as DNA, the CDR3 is TGTGCCAGCAGTTTCCGAAATTCACCCCTCCACTTT.

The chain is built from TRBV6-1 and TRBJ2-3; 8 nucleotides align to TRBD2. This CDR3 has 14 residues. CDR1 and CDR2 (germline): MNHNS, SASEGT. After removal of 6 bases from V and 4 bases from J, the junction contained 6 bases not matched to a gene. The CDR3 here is CASSQGLGADTQYF. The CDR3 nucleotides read TGTGCCAGCAGCCAGGGACTAGGGGCAGATACGCAGTATTTT.

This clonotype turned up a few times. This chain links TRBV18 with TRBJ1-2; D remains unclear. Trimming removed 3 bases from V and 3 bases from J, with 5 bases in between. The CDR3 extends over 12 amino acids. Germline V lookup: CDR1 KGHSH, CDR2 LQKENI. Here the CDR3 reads CASSPRDYGYTF. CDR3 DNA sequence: TGTGCCAGCTCACCCCGGGACTATGGCTACACCTTC. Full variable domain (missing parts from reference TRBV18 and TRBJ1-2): NAGVMQNPRHLVRRRGQEARLRCSPMKGHSHVYWYRQLPEEGLKFMVYLQKENIIDESGMPKERFSAEFPKEGPSILRIQQVVRGDSAAYFCASSPRDYGYTFGSGTRLTVV.

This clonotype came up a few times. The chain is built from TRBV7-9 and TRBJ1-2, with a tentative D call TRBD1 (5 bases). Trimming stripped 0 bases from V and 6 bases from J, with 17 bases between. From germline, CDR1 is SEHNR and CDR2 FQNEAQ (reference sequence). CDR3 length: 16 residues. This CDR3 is CASSLASPGRDNGYTF. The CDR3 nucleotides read TGTGCCAGCAGCTTAGCTTCCCCTGGCAGGGATAATGGCTACACCTTC.

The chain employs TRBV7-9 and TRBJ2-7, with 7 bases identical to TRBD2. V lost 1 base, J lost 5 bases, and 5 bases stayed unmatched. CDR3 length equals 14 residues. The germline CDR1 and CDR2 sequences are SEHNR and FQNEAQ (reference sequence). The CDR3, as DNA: TGTGCCAGCAGCTTAGGGGGGACTATTGACGAGCAGTACTTC. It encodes CASSLGGTIDEQYF.

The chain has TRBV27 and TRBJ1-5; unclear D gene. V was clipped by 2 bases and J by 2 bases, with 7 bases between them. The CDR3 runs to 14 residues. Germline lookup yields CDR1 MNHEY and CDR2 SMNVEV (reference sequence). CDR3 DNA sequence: TGTGCCAGCAGTTTAGCGACTGGCAATCAGCCCCAGCATTTT. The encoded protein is CASSLATGNQPQHF.

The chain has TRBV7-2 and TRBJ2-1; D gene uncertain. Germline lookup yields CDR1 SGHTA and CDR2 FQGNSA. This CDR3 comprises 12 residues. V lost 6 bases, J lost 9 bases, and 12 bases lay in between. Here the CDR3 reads CASRKPDAEQFF. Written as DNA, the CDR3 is TGTGCCAGCAGAAAACCGGACGCTGAGCAGTTCTTC.

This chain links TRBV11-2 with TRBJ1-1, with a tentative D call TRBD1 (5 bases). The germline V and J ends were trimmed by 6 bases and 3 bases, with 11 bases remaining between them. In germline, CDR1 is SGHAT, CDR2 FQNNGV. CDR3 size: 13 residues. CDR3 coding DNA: TGTGCCAGCAGTGTGGGACGGTACACTGAAGCTTTCTTT. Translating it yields CASSVGRYTEAFF.

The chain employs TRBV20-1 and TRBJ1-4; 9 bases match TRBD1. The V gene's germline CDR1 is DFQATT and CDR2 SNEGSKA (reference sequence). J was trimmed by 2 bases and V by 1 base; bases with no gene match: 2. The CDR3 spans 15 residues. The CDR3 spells CSARGGQGTNEKLFF. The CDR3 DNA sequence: TGCAGTGCTAGAGGAGGACAGGGGACTAATGAAAAACTGTTTTTT.

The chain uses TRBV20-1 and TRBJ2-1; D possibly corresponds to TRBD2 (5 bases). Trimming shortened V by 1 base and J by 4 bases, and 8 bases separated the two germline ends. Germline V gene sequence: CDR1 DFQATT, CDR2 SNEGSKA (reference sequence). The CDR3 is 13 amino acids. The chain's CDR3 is CSARVGGYNEQFF. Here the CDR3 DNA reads TGCAGTGCTAGAGTCGGAGGATACAATGAGCAGTTCTTC.

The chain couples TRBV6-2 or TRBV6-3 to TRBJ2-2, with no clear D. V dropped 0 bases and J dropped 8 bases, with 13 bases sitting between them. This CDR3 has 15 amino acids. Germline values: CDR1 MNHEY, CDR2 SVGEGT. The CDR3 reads CASSYSRFSGGELFF. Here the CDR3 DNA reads TGTGCCAGCAGTTACTCCCGGTTCTCCGGGGGGGAGCTGTTTTTT.